This entry lists 3 T cell receptor beta chains sequenced from one sample in a study of T cells of healthy individuals. TCRdb processed the 5' RACE reads anew with MiXCR; each CDR3 protein has one entry. The table lists tens of thousands of distinct CDR3 sequences, 15% to 20% of them singletons. The source of these receptors is a human donor in good health.

There are a few counts of this clonotype. The chain uses TRBV2 and TRBJ2-7; 7 bases are a match to TRBD1. The CDR3 is made up of 13 amino acids. After removal of 5 bases from V and 7 bases from J, the junction contained 8 bases not matched to a gene. Per germline, CDR1 SNHLY and CDR2 FYNNEI. The CDR3 DNA follows: TGTGCCAGCAGTTCGACAGGGATAGGTGAGCAGTACTTC. It is translated as CASSSTGIGEQYF.

This clonotype was observed at least ten times. The V and J genes are TRBV10-3 and TRBJ1-1; no reliable D call. The CDR3 spans 11 residues. Germline V lookup: CDR1 ENHRY, CDR2 SYGVKD. The ends were cut back, 6 bases at V and 0 bases at J, with 2 bases in the middle. The CDR3 is CAIRMNTEAFF. The CDR3, as DNA: TGTGCCATCAGAATGAACACTGAAGCTTTCTTT.

This clonotype was recorded a few times. This chain joins TRBV20-1 and TRBJ1-1; D unresolved. Trimming took off 3 bases at V and 1 base at J, with 12 bases between the two ends. Germline V gives CDR1 DFQATT, CDR2 SNEGSKA (reference sequence). CDR3 length: 14 residues. CDR3 sequence (DNA): TGCAGTGCTAGCGAGAGGGCGACGAACACTGAAGCTTTCTTT. Residues: CSASERATNTEAFF.